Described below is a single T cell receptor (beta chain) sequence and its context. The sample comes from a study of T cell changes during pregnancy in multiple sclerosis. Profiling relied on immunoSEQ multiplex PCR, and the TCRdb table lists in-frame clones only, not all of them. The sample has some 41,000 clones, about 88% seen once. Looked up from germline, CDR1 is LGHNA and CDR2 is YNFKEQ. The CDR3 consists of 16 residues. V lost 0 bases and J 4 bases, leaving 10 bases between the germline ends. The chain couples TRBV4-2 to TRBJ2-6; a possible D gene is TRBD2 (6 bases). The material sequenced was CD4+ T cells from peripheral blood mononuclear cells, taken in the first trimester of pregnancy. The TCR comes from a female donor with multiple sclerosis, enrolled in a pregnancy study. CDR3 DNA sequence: TGTGCCAGCAGCCAAGATCTCGGGAGCGGGGCCAACGTCCTGACTTTC. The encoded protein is CASSQDLGSGANVLTF.